These 8 T cell receptor beta chains were all obtained from the same sample, sequenced in a study of shared clonotypes between healthy human individuals. The table came from immunoSEQ multiplex PCR; TCRdb's copy has only in-frame clones and leaves some out. The data contain a few million clones, 93% of them singletons. Material: naive CD4+ T cells from PBMCs. Subset defined: CD45RA+ positively selected. The receptors originated from a young man in good health. Some clones in this sample may be carry-over from other donors' samples.

This rearrangement joins TRBV5-1 to TRBJ1-2; D is uncertain. The V gene lost 0 bases and the J gene lost 5 bases, with 11 bases spanning the gap. There are 14 residues in the CDR3. Germline-derived CDR1 and CDR2 are SGHRS and YFSETQ. In nucleotides, the CDR3 is TGCGCCAGCAGCTTGGGGTTGGGGAATTATGGCTACACCTTC. Protein: CASSLGLGNYGYTF.

This rearrangement joins TRBV7-9 to TRBJ1-2, with TRBD1 matching 7 bases. V gave up 6 bases and J gave up 4 bases; unmatched junction bases: 5. CDR1 SEHNR and CDR2 FQNEAQ come from the germline V gene (reference sequence). The CDR3 sequence is 13 residues long. The CDR3: CASRRGQSYGYTF. DNA of the CDR3: TGTGCCAGCAGACGGGGACAGAGCTATGGCTACACCTTC. The full variable domain, its missing parts supplied by reference TRBV7-9 and TRBJ1-2, is DTGVSQNPRHKITKRGQNVTFRCDPISEHNRLYWYRQTLGQGPEFLTYFQNEAQLEKSRLLSDRFSAERPKGSFSTLEIQRTEQGDSAMYLCASRRGQSYGYTFGSGTRLTVV.

The chain joins TRBV5-1 to TRBJ2-3; 11 bases are a match to TRBD1. The V gene end was trimmed by 2 bases and the J gene end by 4 bases; junction bases not matched to a gene: 3. The CDR3 contains 15 residues. Germline V CDR1 and CDR2: SGHRS, YFSETQ. Written as DNA, the CDR3 is TGCGCCAGCAGCTTCGGACAGGGGGCCTCAGATACGCAGTATTTT. It is translated as CASSFGQGASDTQYF.

This clone was observed a single time. The J gene is TRBJ2-2, the V gene TRBV5-1; unclear D gene. This CDR3 is built from 14 residues. Trimming stripped 0 bases from V and 4 bases from J, with 7 bases between. Germline assignment: CDR1 SGHRS and CDR2 YFSETQ. CDR3: CASSLGISTGELFF. The CDR3 DNA reads as TGCGCCAGCAGCTTGGGGATCTCCACCGGGGAGCTGTTTTTT.

The chain carries TRBV9 and TRBJ2-2, with 9 nucleotides matching TRBD2. The V gene end was trimmed by 0 bases and the J gene end by 8 bases; junction bases not matched to a gene: 5. The CDR3 sequence is 15 residues long. Germline V gene sequence: CDR1 SGDLS, CDR2 YYNGEE. The CDR3 coding sequence is TGTGCCAGCAGCGTAGCGTCTAGCGGGATGGGGGAGCTGTTTTTT. Translating it yields CASSVASSGMGELFF.

The J gene is TRBJ1-1, the V gene TRBV7-9; D remains unclear. Between the trimmed V and J ends, which lost 4 bases and 6 bases, there was a span of 24 bases. The CDR3 totals 17 residues. Germline assignment: CDR1 SEHNR and CDR2 FQNEAQ (reference sequence). The CDR3 is CASSSGVGERWQAEAFF. Here the CDR3 DNA reads TGTGCCAGCAGCTCCGGAGTGGGAGAACGGTGGCAAGCTGAAGCTTTCTTT.

The CDR3 region has the DNA TGTGCCAGCAGCTATCAATCGGGGGAAAAACTGTTTTTT. This gives the protein CASSYQSGEKLFF. The rearrangement joins TRBV7-2 to TRBJ1-4, with no clear D. Per germline, CDR1 SGHTA and CDR2 FQGNSA. V was trimmed by 4 bases and J by 8 bases, leaving 11 bases between them. This CDR3 region has 13 residues.

In the case of this clone: Other nucleotide sequences from this sample produce the same CDR3. V usage is TRBV7-3 and J usage is TRBJ2-1; no clear D gene. Germline assignment: CDR1 SGHTA and CDR2 FQGTGA. This CDR3 has 14 amino acids. With 2 bases removed from V and 4 bases from J, the gap between germline ends came to 9 bases. The CDR3 region is CASSLLGSYNEQFF. In DNA, the CDR3 is TGTGCCAGCAGCTTATTAGGATCGTACAATGAGCAGTTCTTC.